These 16 T cell receptor beta chains were all obtained from the same sample, sequenced in a study of shared clonotypes between healthy human individuals. The repertoire was sequenced with immunoSEQ multiplex PCR; TCRdb's copy has only in-frame clones and lacks some. Of 2 million to 3 million clones detected, 80% to 95% appear once; the ten largest clones hold roughly 0.39%. Material for sequencing was naive CD4+ T cells from PBMCs. Described subset: CD45RA+ positively selected. Receptor source: a man aged 18-30 years in good health. Some clones in this sample may be carry-over from other donors' samples.

With respect to this clone: Other DNA variants within this sample encode the same CDR3. The V call is TRBV6-1, the J call TRBJ2-2, with unresolved D. Between the trimmed V and J ends, which lost 3 bases and 3 bases, there was a span of 2 bases. CDR3 length: 12 residues. Germline CDR1 and CDR2: MNHNS and SASEGT. Here the CDR3 reads CASSEYTGELFF. The CDR3 DNA is TGTGCCAGCAGTGAGTACACCGGGGAGCTGTTTTTT.

The V and J genes are TRBV25-1 and TRBJ2-5; 12 positions agree with TRBD2. CDR1 and CDR2 (germline): MGHDK, SYGVNS. V lost 1 base to trimming and J lost 2 bases; unmatched junction nucleotides: 2. CDR3 size: 16 residues. The CDR3 protein is CASSEWTSGIQETQYF. In DNA form, the CDR3 reads TGTGCCAGCAGTGAATGGACTAGCGGGATACAAGAGACCCAGTACTTC.

V and J are TRBV6-1 and TRBJ1-1, with TRBD1 identical over 10 bases. The CDR3 spans 14 residues. The germline V gene has CDR1 MNHNS and CDR2 SASEGT. The V and J ends lost 7 bases and 2 bases, in that order; junction bases with no gene match: 4. DNA of the CDR3: TGTGCCAGCAATGGACAGGGGGTTAACACTGAAGCTTTCTTT. It yields the protein CASNGQGVNTEAFF.

In its sample, this clone was seen a few times. The chain links TRBV7-9 to TRBJ2-5; a weak D match, TRBD2 (5 bases). CDR1 and CDR2 (germline): SEHNR, FQNEAQ (reference sequence). The CDR3 has 14 amino acids. Trimming shortened V by 3 bases and J by 10 bases, and 18 bases separated the two germline ends. CDR3 DNA sequence: TGTGCCAGCAGCTTCCCCTCTAGCCGTCGGGACCAGTACTTC. Its protein product is CASSFPSSRRDQYF.

The V and J genes are TRBV5-4 and TRBJ1-4; 9 bases match TRBD1. The junction had 8 bases not matched to a gene; V was cut back by 4 bases and J by 7 bases. Germline V gene lookup returns CDR1 SGHNT and CDR2 YYREEE (reference sequence). The CDR3 is 15 amino acids. The chain's CDR3 is CASSRGQGEGEKLFF. The CDR3 DNA reads TGTGCCAGCAGCCGGGGACAGGGAGAGGGTGAAAAACTGTTTTTT.

The genes are TRBV25-1 and TRBJ2-6; D gene uncertain. The length of the CDR3 is 13 residues. CDR1 and CDR2 from the germline V gene are MGHDK and SYGVNS. V was clipped by 3 bases and J by 15 bases, with 15 bases between them. CDR3 sequence reads: CASSDKTLMSLTF. The DNA for the CDR3 is TGTGCCAGCAGTGACAAAACCCTTATGTCCCTGACTTTC.

This chain uses TRBV11-2 with TRBJ1-2; TRBD1 is a possible D gene (5 bases). Germline V CDR1 and CDR2: SGHAT, FQNNGV. CDR3 size: 14 residues. Trimming pared 5 bases from V and 6 bases from J, leaving 16 bases between. The CDR3: CASSPDRKSHGYTF. The CDR3 nucleotides are TGTGCCAGCAGCCCTGACAGAAAATCTCATGGCTACACCTTC.

This clone is a singleton in its sample. The rearrangement links TRBV5-1 to TRBJ1-3; D is ambiguous. Trimming shortened V by 0 bases and J by 2 bases, and 12 bases separated the two germline ends. The length of the CDR3 is 16 residues. Germline CDR1 SGHRS, CDR2 YFSETQ. The CDR3 protein is CASSLGVGSTGNTIYF. CDR3 coding DNA: TGCGCCAGCAGCTTGGGTGTAGGGTCAACTGGAAACACCATATATTTT.

V and J are TRBV6-5 and TRBJ2-7, with D possibly TRBD2 on 5 matching bases. V was pared by 5 bases and J by 0 bases, with 11 bases between. The V gene's germline CDR1 is MNHEY and CDR2 SVGAGI. The CDR3 runs to 14 residues. CDR3 loop: CASSQQLVSYEQYF. CDR3 DNA: TGTGCCAGCAGTCAACAACTAGTCTCCTACGAGCAGTACTTC.

This clone was recorded once. This rearrangement joins TRBV7-6 to TRBJ2-7; D is uncertain. Germline V gives CDR1 SGHVS, CDR2 FNYEAQ. V gave up 5 bases and J gave up 0 bases, with 8 bases separating them. This CDR3 has 13 amino acids. The CDR3 region is CASSPGPSYEQYF. CDR3 DNA: TGTGCCAGCAGCCCCGGTCCCTCCTACGAGCAGTACTTC.

V gene TRBV4-1 combines with J gene TRBJ2-5; no reliable D call. Germline CDR1 MGHRA, CDR2 YSYEKL. This CDR3 comprises 10 residues. V lost 6 bases and J lost 5, with 4 bases in between. Written as DNA, the CDR3 is TGCGCCAGCAGACCGGAGACCCAGTACTTC. Translation: CASRPETQYF.

CDR3 region: CAWRMGQGNEKLFF. The CDR3 DNA sequence: TGTGCCTGGAGGATGGGACAGGGGAATGAAAAACTGTTTTTT. The chain has TRBV30 and TRBJ1-4, with 10 bases aligning to TRBD1. The V gene end was trimmed by 3 bases and the J gene end by 5 bases; junction bases not matched to a gene: 3. Germline assignment: CDR1 GTSNPN and CDR2 SVGIG (reference sequence). The CDR3 consists of 14 residues.

As for this clone: Germline and junction disagree at one end, which may indicate a read error. J is TRBJ2-7 and V is TRBV7-2, with 8 bases aligning to TRBD2. The CDR3 consists of 12 residues. CDR1 is SGHTA and CDR2 is FQGNSA in the germline V gene. CDR3 loop: CASSLRNSGRAF. The CDR3 DNA follows: TGTGCCAGCAGCTTACGGAATTCCGGGAGGGCCTTC.

The rearrangement joins TRBV27 to TRBJ1-1; tentatively, D is TRBD1 (5 bases). Trimming pared 0 bases from V and 11 bases from J, leaving 16 bases between. Germline-derived CDR1 and CDR2 are MNHEY and SMNVEV (reference sequence). The length of the CDR3 is 14 residues. The CDR3 sequence is CASSLSWGRDAAFF. In DNA form, the CDR3 reads TGTGCCAGCAGTTTATCGTGGGGCAGGGACGCGGCTTTCTTT.

The chain is built from TRBV6-5 and TRBJ1-6; perhaps TRBD1 as D (5 bases). Trimming took 6 bases from V and 10 from J, leaving 16 bases between them. This CDR3 has 14 amino acids. Germline V lookup: CDR1 MNHEY, CDR2 SVGAGI. CDR3 nucleotides: TGTGCCAGCAGCCCGACAGAGTTAAGATCACCCCTCCACTTT. This gives the protein CASSPTELRSPLHF.

The V call is TRBV5-1, the J call TRBJ1-2, with 8 bases that match TRBD1. The germline CDR1 and CDR2 sequences are SGHRS and YFSETQ. J was trimmed by 6 bases and V by 4 bases; bases with no gene match: 8. The CDR3 runs to 14 residues. CDR3 sequence: CASSPGTGGNGYTF. In DNA form, the CDR3 reads TGCGCCAGCAGCCCCGGGACAGGTGGAAATGGCTACACCTTC.